This is a list of T cell receptor beta chains from one sample in a study of T cells in Graves' hyperthyroidism and ophthalmopathy. TCRdb recomputed calls from the multiplex PCR reads with MiXCR, one row per CDR3 protein. The sample lists 600,000 to 650,000 distinct CDR3 sequences, around 15% occurring once. The sample consisted of blood. The receptor source for this set is a woman under 40 with Graves' hyperthyroidism. Each CDR3 is given with its conserved first and last residue. Fields, in order: clone size, D gene, J gene, CDR3 length, V gene, CDR3 protein, CDR3 DNA. The D gene is left open where the match is weak. Rows give clone size only sometimes, using once, few, many, or a class for an expanded clone.

abundance: many; d_gene: NA; j_gene: TRBJ1-5; len: 15; v_gene: TRBV30; CDR3aa: CAWSGTASINQPQHF; CDR3nt: TGTGCCTGGAGCGGGACGGCCTCCATCAATCAGCCCCAGCATTTT
abundance: many; d_gene: NA; j_gene: TRBJ1-6; len: 16; v_gene: TRBV27; CDR3aa: CASSPTPGAINSPLHF; CDR3nt: TGTGCCAGCAGTCCTACTCCAGGGGCCATCAATTCACCCCTCCACTTT
abundance: NA; d_gene: TRBD2; j_gene: TRBJ2-5; len: 16; v_gene: TRBV28; CDR3aa: CASSLPGLAGRETQYF; CDR3nt: TGTGCCAGCAGTCTTCCGGGACTAGCGGGGCGAGAGACCCAGTACTTC
abundance: NA; d_gene: TRBD1; j_gene: TRBJ1-1; len: 16; v_gene: TRBV18; CDR3aa: CASSPRGDRVETEAFF; CDR3nt: TGTGCCAGCTCACCGAGGGGGGACAGGGTTGAAACTGAAGCTTTCTTT
abundance: many; d_gene: NA; j_gene: TRBJ1-1; len: 14; v_gene: TRBV24-1; CDR3aa: CATSGSGHSTEAFF; CDR3nt: TGTGCCACCAGCGGGTCGGGGCATTCGACTGAAGCTTTCTTT
abundance: NA; d_gene: NA; j_gene: TRBJ1-3; len: 13; v_gene: TRBV3-1; CDR3aa: CASSSRSGNTIYF; CDR3nt: TGTGCCAGCAGCTCCCGTTCTGGAAACACCATATATTTT
abundance: few; d_gene: TRBD1; j_gene: TRBJ2-3; len: 14; v_gene: TRBV6-1; CDR3aa: CASSGQGVTDTQYF; CDR3nt: TGTGCCAGCAGCGGACAGGGTGTGACAGATACGCAGTATTTT
abundance: many; d_gene: NA; j_gene: TRBJ1-6; len: 15; v_gene: TRBV2; CDR3aa: CASSEAPGRRSPLHF; CDR3nt: TGTGCCAGCAGTGAAGCGCCGGGCAGAAGGTCACCCCTCCACTTT
abundance: few; d_gene: NA; j_gene: TRBJ2-2; len: 14; v_gene: TRBV27; CDR3aa: CASSLGFGAGELFF; CDR3nt: TGTGCCAGCTCTTTAGGGTTTGGAGCCGGGGAGCTGTTTTTT
abundance: NA; d_gene: NA; j_gene: TRBJ1-2; len: 13; v_gene: TRBV20-1; CDR3aa: CILPNLTPGGYTF; CDR3nt: TGCATCCTCCCGAACCTTACCCCCGGTGGCTACACCTTC
abundance: many; d_gene: NA; j_gene: TRBJ2-1; len: 16; v_gene: TRBV5-1; CDR3aa: CASSPGGGGSYNEQFF; CDR3nt: TGCGCCAGCAGCCCAGGAGGGGGAGGGTCCTACAATGAGCAGTTCTTC
abundance: many; d_gene: NA; j_gene: TRBJ2-3; len: 13; v_gene: TRBV5-8; CDR3aa: CASRTTATDTQYF; CDR3nt: TGTGCCAGCAGAACGACAGCCACAGATACGCAGTATTTT
abundance: NA; d_gene: TRBD2; j_gene: TRBJ2-6; len: 14; v_gene: TRBV7-2; CDR3aa: CASSRRGGYGVLTF; CDR3nt: TGTGCCAGCAGCCGACGGGGAGGGTACGGCGTCCTGACTTTC
abundance: many; d_gene: TRBD2; j_gene: TRBJ2-7; len: 17; v_gene: TRBV10-1; CDR3aa: CASSESFRLAATYEQYF; CDR3nt: TGCGCCAGCAGTGAGTCCTTCAGGCTAGCGGCTACCTACGAGCAGTACTTC
abundance: many; d_gene: NA; j_gene: TRBJ1-2; len: 14; v_gene: TRBV6-1; CDR3aa: CASRGEIHNYGYTF; CDR3nt: TGTGCCAGCAGGGGGGAGATACACAACTATGGCTACACCTTC
abundance: few; d_gene: NA; j_gene: TRBJ2-6; len: 16; v_gene: TRBV20-1; CDR3aa: CSAWGEWDSGANVLTF; CDR3nt: TGCAGTGCTTGGGGGGAGTGGGATTCTGGGGCCAACGTCCTGACTTTC
abundance: many; d_gene: NA; j_gene: TRBJ2-2; len: 16; v_gene: TRBV3-1; CDR3aa: CASSQSFGLNTGELFF; CDR3nt: TGTGCCAGCAGCCAATCATTCGGACTGAACACCGGGGAGCTGTTTTTT
abundance: few; d_gene: NA; j_gene: TRBJ2-2; len: 12; v_gene: TRBV20-1; CDR3aa: CSARDTPGELFF; CDR3nt: TGCAGTGCTAGAGACACCCCCGGGGAGCTGTTTTTT
abundance: many; d_gene: NA; j_gene: TRBJ1-1; len: 14; v_gene: TRBV7-9; CDR3aa: CASSSQALNTEAFF; CDR3nt: TGTGCCAGCAGCTCCCAGGCTCTGAACACTGAAGCTTTCTTT
abundance: NA; d_gene: TRBD1; j_gene: TRBJ1-3; len: 15; v_gene: TRBV30; CDR3aa: CAWSRDRAVGNTIYF; CDR3nt: TGTGCCTGGAGCCGCGACAGGGCGGTTGGAAACACCATATATTTT
abundance: many; d_gene: TRBD1; j_gene: TRBJ1-1; len: 16; v_gene: TRBV11-2; CDR3aa: CASSSGRGGVGTEAFF; CDR3nt: TGTGCCAGCAGCTCTGGGCGAGGGGGCGTTGGCACTGAAGCTTTCTTT
abundance: NA; d_gene: TRBD1; j_gene: TRBJ1-6; len: 15; v_gene: TRBV7-2; CDR3aa: CASSSDAGGSSPLHF; CDR3nt: TGTGCCAGCAGCTCCGATGCAGGGGGCAGTTCACCCCTCCACTTT
abundance: few; d_gene: TRBD1; j_gene: TRBJ1-1; len: 13; v_gene: TRBV6-4; CDR3aa: CASTGGPSTEAFF; CDR3nt: TGTGCCAGCACAGGGGGCCCTAGCACTGAAGCTTTCTTT
abundance: many; d_gene: NA; j_gene: TRBJ2-5; len: 13; v_gene: TRBV7-2; CDR3aa: CASRPGGKETQYF; CDR3nt: TGTGCCAGCAGACCCGGGGGCAAAGAGACCCAGTACTTC
abundance: NA; d_gene: NA; j_gene: TRBJ2-2; len: 17; v_gene: TRBV6-1; CDR3aa: CASLLADSRGDTGELFF; CDR3nt: TGTGCCAGTCTACTAGCGGACTCCAGGGGGGACACCGGGGAGCTGTTTTTT
abundance: many; d_gene: NA; j_gene: TRBJ2-1; len: 12; v_gene: TRBV11-3; CDR3aa: CASNHGGNEQFF; CDR3nt: TGTGCCAGCAACCATGGGGGAAATGAGCAGTTCTTC
abundance: many; d_gene: TRBD2; j_gene: TRBJ2-3; len: 17; v_gene: TRBV29-1; CDR3aa: CSVWASGRARSSDTQYF; CDR3nt: TGCAGCGTATGGGCTAGCGGGAGAGCGCGTTCATCAGATACGCAGTATTTT
abundance: NA; d_gene: NA; j_gene: TRBJ1-5; len: 16; v_gene: TRBV19; CDR3aa: CASSILNRVGNQPQHF; CDR3nt: TGTGCCAGTAGTATCTTAAACAGGGTGGGCAATCAGCCCCAGCATTTT